This T cell receptor beta chain was captured in a study of blood T cells in healthy people across ages. In the study overall: Per two T cells, about one barcoded beta molecule was captured through template switching.

For the second PCR, which ran for about 7 to 11 cycles, a sample-barcoded 5' primer and a J-beta primer mix were used. Each CDR3 protein gets one entry after TCRdb re-called the 5' RACE reads with MiXCR. The data show about 760,000 distinct CDR3 sequences, with roughly 25% seen just once and 9.4% held by the top ten. This CDR3 has 12 amino acids. V shed 8 bases and J 8 bases; nucleotides not matched to a gene: 6. From germline, CDR1 is SEHNR and CDR2 FQNEAQ (reference sequence). This sample was shared with a second study, whose subject was T cells of mothers and their children.

The chain employs TRBV7-9 and TRBJ1-2; TRBD1 matches at 9 bases. The sequence derives from a boy aged 10-17 years in good health. Sequenced: blood. Here the CDR3 reads CASAQGAPGYTF. CDR3 sequence (DNA): TGTGCCAGCGCACAGGGGGCGCCGGGCTACACCTTC.